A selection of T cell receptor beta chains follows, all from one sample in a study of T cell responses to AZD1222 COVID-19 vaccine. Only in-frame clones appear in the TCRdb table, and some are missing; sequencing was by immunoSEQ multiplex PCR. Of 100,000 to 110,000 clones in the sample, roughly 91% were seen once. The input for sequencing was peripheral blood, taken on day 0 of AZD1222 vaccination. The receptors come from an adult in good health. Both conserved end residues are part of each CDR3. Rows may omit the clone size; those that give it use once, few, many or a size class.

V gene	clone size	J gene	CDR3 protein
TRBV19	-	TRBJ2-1	CASSIDSSYNEQFF
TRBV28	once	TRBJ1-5	CASSLTGANQPQHF
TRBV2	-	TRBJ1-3	CASSGASPGNTIYF
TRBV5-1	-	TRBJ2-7	CASRMGTTSYEQYF
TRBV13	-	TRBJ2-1	CASKTTGLPTTMKQFF
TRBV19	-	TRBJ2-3	CASSINAWSDTDTQYF
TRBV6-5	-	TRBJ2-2	CASRQQGGTGELFF
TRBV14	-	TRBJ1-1	CASSQRLIFRENTEAFF
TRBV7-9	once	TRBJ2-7	CASSLRGTEQYF
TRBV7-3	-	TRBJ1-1	CASSLTGLGTEAFF
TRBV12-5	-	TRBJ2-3	CASGLNLLAGAPSTDTQYF
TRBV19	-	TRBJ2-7	CASSIQGVSYEQYF
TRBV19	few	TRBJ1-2	CASSRVSADYGYTF
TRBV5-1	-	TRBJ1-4	CASGGSPNEKLFF
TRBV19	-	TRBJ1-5	CASSYKYNQPQHF
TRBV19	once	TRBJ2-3	CASSPRSQGGGTDTQYF
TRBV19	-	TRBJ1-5	CASSIERGGNQPQHF
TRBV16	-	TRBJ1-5	CASQPGRGNQPQHF
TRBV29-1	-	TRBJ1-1	CSVQGQGGGNTEAFF
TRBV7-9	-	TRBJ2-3	CASSSQGAGDTQYF
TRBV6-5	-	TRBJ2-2	CAGRRLAGGAGELFF
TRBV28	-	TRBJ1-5	CASSLLNQPQHF
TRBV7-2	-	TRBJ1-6	CASSWGQGPPLHF
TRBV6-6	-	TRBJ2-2	CASSPPLANTGELFF
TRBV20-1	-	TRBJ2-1	CSASKLYNEQFF
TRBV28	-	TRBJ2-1	CASSRGEQFF
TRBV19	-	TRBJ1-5	CASSIDHGENQPQHF
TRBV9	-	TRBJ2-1	CASSLDNEQFF
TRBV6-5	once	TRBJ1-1	CASTFGTGEAFF
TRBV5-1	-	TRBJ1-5	CASSPGPLGNQPQHF
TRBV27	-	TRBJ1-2	CASSFRDRGSLGYGYTF
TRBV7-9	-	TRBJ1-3	CASSQWGQGLSGNTIYF
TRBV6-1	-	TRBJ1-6	CASSEAAQGSPLHF
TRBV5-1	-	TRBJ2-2	CASSGTSGSTGELFF
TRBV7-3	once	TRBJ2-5	CASSLGPEGGTQYF
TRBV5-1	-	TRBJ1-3	CASSLQGGSSGNTIYF
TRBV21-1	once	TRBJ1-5	CASSLTTGGSSNQPQHF
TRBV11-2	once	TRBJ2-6	CASSLGAQGSGANVLTF
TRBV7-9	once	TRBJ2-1	CASSLAQGRDNEQFF
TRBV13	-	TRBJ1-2	CASSLSDSLGYTF
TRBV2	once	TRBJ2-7	CASSEGVTTYEQYF
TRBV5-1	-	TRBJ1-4	CASSPTATNEKLFF
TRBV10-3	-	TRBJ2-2	CAISEEGELFF
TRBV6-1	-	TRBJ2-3	CASSETPGTDTQYF
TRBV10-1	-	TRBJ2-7	CASSGTSGVYEQYF
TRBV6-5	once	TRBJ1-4	CASSYSVVRANEKLFF
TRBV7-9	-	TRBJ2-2	CASSPVQGARTGELFF
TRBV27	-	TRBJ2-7	CASSPGTSYEQYF
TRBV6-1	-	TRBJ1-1	CASSERETEEAFF
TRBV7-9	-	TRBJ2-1	CASSLSSPYNEQFF
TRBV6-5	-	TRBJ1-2	CASSHTGAGGHTF
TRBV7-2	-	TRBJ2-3	CASSTSRGGGDTQYF
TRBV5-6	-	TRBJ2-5	CASSVQGLRETQYF
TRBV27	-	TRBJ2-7	CASSLSRTYEQYF
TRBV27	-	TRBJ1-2	CASSPNSGIGYTF
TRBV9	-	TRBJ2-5	CASSVAAGGRETQYF
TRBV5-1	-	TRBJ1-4	CASSPGSGNEKLFF